A single sample gave rise to the 14 T cell receptor beta chains below, sequenced in a study of blood T cell repertoires in COVID-19. Clones were sequenced by immunoSEQ multiplex PCR, and TCRdb holds only the in-frame ones, with some missing. The data show 150,000 to 200,000 clones, 84% seen once. Specimen: peripheral blood. The receptors stem from a man aged 40-55 years who had recovered from COVID-19.

This chain links TRBV7-2 with TRBJ1-2; D gene ambiguous. Germline V gene sequence: CDR1 SGHTA, CDR2 FQGNSA. The CDR3 sequence is 13 residues long. Trimming left V 5 bases short and J 0 bases short, with 7 bases between. The CDR3 is CASSRRANYGYTF. Written as DNA, the CDR3 is TGTGCCAGCAGCCGGAGGGCTAACTATGGCTACACCTTC.

The V gene is TRBV7-2, the J gene TRBJ2-5; weak D call: TRBD1 (5 bases). Germline-derived CDR1 and CDR2 are SGHTA and FQGNSA. V shed 2 bases and J shed 4 bases, with 11 bases lying between them. This CDR3 region has 14 residues. This chain's CDR3 is CASSLRKTVETQYF. For the CDR3, the DNA is TGTGCCAGCAGCTTAAGGAAGACAGTAGAGACCCAGTACTTC.

This chain links TRBV15 with TRBJ2-7, with TRBD1 matching 9 bases. With V trimmed by 3 bases and J by 5 bases, 5 bases remained unmatched. This CDR3 comprises 14 residues. Germline V lookup: CDR1 LNHNV, CDR2 YYDKDF (reference sequence). The DNA for the CDR3 is TGTGCCACCAGCAGGGACAGGGGATCCGACGAGCAGTACTTC. Its translation: CATSRDRGSDEQYF.

This clone was recorded once. The chain joins TRBV2 to TRBJ1-1; TRBD1 matches at 7 bases. Trimming removed 6 bases from V and 2 bases from J; junction bases left unmatched: 9. This CDR3 is 15 amino acids long. Per germline, CDR1 SNHLY and CDR2 FYNNEI. In DNA form, the CDR3 reads TGTGCCAGCAGGCCTGGAGGGGGCAAAAACACTGAAGCTTTCTTT. Residues: CASRPGGGKNTEAFF.

This chain joins TRBV5-1 and TRBJ2-1, with D possibly TRBD1 on 6 matching bases. Germline loops: CDR1 SGHRS, CDR2 YFSETQ. Trimming removed 4 bases at V and 3 bases at J, with 14 bases between. CDR3 size: 15 residues. The CDR3 DNA follows: TGCGCCAGCAGCCGGTTAACAGGGAGCTACAATGAGCAGTTCTTC. Amino acids: CASSRLTGSYNEQFF.

V gene TRBV28 combines with J gene TRBJ2-7, with 7 bases that match TRBD1. Per germline, CDR1 MDHEN and CDR2 SYDVKM. V gave up 5 bases and J gave up 3 bases; unmatched junction bases: 4. The CDR3 loop spans 13 amino acids. CDR3: CASSERGLYEQYF. The CDR3 nucleotides are TGTGCCAGCAGTGAAAGGGGGCTCTACGAGCAGTACTTC.

This clone has just a few counts. This rearrangement joins TRBV4-3 to TRBJ1-2; 8 bases are a match to TRBD1. The ends lost 0 bases at V and 6 bases at J; junction bases unmatched: 9. Germline CDR1 is LGHNA and CDR2 is YSLEER. This CDR3 is built from 16 residues. CDR3 protein: CASSQEDQGTGHGYTF. CDR3 DNA sequence: TGCGCCAGCAGCCAAGAGGATCAGGGGACAGGTCATGGCTACACCTTC.

This chain joins TRBV30 and TRBJ1-2, with TRBD1 identical over 8 bases. Per the germline V gene, CDR1 is GTSNPN and CDR2 is SVGIG (reference sequence). J was trimmed by 4 bases and V by 2 bases; bases with no gene match: 6. The CDR3 has 14 residues. The CDR3 nucleotides are TGTGCCTGGAGTAATCTGACAGGGGCCTATGGCTACACCTTC. It specifies CAWSNLTGAYGYTF.

The chain employs TRBV5-4 and TRBJ2-4, with D possibly TRBD1 on 5 matching bases. The CDR3 spans 17 residues. V was clipped by 0 bases and J by 2 bases, with 15 bases between them. Germline loops: CDR1 SGHNT, CDR2 YYREEE (reference sequence). The CDR3 DNA sequence: TGTGCCAGCAGCTTGGGATGGCAGGGAATAACCAAAAACATTCAGTACTTC. This sequence encodes CASSLGWQGITKNIQYF.

This chain joins TRBV2 and TRBJ2-3, with D perhaps matching TRBD2 (6 bases). In germline, CDR1 is SNHLY, CDR2 FYNNEI. Trimming left V 8 bases short and J 1 base short, with 16 bases between. CDR3 size: 15 residues. The CDR3 region has the DNA TGTGCCAGCGGAGTGAGGGAGGACCGCACAGATACGCAGTATTTT. It specifies CASGVREDRTDTQYF.

In nucleotides, the CDR3 is TGTGCCAGCAGTTCCGACAGGTTTTTCTACGAGCAGTACTTC. It translates to CASSSDRFFYEQYF. V and J are TRBV6-2 or TRBV6-3 and TRBJ2-7; a weak D match, TRBD1 (6 bases). There are 14 residues in the CDR3. Trimming removed 4 bases at V and 3 bases at J, with 13 bases between. CDR1 and CDR2 from the germline V gene are MNHEY and SVGEGT.

The V call is TRBV18, the J call TRBJ1-2; D is perhaps TRBD1 (6 bases). The ends were cut back, 3 bases at V and 6 bases at J, with 14 bases in the middle. CDR1 and CDR2 from the germline V gene are KGHSH and LQKENI. The CDR3 covers 14 residues. CDR3 coding DNA: TGTGCCAGCTCACCCCGACAGGCGTTAGATGGCTACACCTTC. It is translated as CASSPRQALDGYTF.

The genes are TRBV7-2 and TRBJ1-5; 9 bases align to TRBD1. Germline V gene data show CDR1 as SGHTA and CDR2 as FQGNSA. There are 15 residues in the CDR3. Trimming cost V 2 bases and J 7 bases; bases outside gene matches: 6. The CDR3 bases are TGTGCCAGCAGCTTAATGGGACAGGGTGGGCAGCCCCAGCATTTT. Its translation is CASSLMGQGGQPQHF.

This clone was seen just once. The chain has TRBV11-2 and TRBJ2-3, with 9 bases identical to TRBD1. J was trimmed by 0 bases and V by 5 bases; bases with no gene match: 3. The CDR3 contains 15 residues. Germline CDR1 and CDR2: SGHAT and FQNNGV. Here the CDR3 reads CASSAQGASTDTQYF. CDR3 nucleotide sequence: TGTGCCAGCAGCGCACAGGGGGCGAGCACAGATACGCAGTATTTT.